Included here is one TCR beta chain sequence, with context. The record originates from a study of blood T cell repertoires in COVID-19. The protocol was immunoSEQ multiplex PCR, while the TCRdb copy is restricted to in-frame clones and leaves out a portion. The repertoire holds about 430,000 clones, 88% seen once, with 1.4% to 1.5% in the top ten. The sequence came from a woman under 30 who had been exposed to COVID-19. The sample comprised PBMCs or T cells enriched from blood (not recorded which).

CDR3 coding DNA: TGCGCCAGTTGGAGGGGAACGGACACCGGGGAGCTGTTTTTT. Translated: CASWRGTDTGELFF. The chain couples TRBV10-2 to TRBJ2-2; possibly TRBD2 for D (6 bases). The CDR3 totals 14 residues. The ends were cut back, 9 bases at V and 3 bases at J, with 14 bases in the middle. In germline, CDR1 is WSHSY, CDR2 SAAADI.